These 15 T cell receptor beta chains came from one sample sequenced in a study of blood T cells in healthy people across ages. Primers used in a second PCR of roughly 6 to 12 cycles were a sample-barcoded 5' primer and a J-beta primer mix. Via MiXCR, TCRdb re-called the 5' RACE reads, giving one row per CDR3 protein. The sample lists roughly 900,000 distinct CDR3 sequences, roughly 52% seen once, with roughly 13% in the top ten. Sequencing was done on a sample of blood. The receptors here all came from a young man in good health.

The CDR3 bases are TGTGCCAGCAGGGGTGGACATGAGCAGTTCTTC. This codes for CASRGGHEQFF. V gene TRBV6-2 or TRBV6-3 combines with J gene TRBJ2-1; D call uncertain. The V gene's germline CDR1 is MNHEY and CDR2 SVGEGT. CDR3 length equals 11 residues. The V end lost 6 bases, the J end lost 8 bases, and 8 bases lay between the germline ends.

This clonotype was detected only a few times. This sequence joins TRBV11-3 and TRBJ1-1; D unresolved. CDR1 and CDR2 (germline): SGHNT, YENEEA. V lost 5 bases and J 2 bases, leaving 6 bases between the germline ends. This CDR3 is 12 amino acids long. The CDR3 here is CASSPINTEAFF. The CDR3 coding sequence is TGTGCCAGCAGCCCTATCAACACTGAAGCTTTCTTT.

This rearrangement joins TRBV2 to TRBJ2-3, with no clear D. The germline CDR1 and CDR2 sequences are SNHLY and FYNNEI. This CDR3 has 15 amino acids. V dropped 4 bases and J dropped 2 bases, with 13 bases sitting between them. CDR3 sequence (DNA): TGTGCCAGCAGTGGCCTAATGAGGTCCACAGATACGCAGTATTTT. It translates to CASSGLMRSTDTQYF.

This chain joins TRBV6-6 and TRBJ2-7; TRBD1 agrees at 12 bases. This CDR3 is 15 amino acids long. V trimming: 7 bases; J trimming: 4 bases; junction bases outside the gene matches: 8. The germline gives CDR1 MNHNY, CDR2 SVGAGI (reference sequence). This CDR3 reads CASTEPGQGAYEQYF. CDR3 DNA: TGTGCCAGCACTGAGCCGGGACAGGGGGCTTACGAGCAGTACTTC.

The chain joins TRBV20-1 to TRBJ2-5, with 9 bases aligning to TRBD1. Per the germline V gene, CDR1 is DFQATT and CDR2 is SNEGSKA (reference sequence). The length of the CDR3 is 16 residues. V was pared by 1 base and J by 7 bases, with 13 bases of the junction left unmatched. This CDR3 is CSARARDRVQRGTQYF. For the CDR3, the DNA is TGCAGTGCTAGAGCCCGGGACAGGGTACAACGAGGGACCCAGTACTTC.

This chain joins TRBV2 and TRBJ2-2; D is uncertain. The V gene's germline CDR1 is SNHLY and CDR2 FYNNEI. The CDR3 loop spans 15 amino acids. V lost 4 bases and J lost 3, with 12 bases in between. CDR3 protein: CASSVRAGDTGELFF. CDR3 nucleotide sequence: TGTGCCAGCAGTGTACGGGCCGGAGACACCGGGGAGCTGTTTTTT. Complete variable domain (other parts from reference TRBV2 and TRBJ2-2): EPEVTQTPSHQVTQMGQEVILRCVPISNHLYFYWYRQILGQKVEFLVSFYNNEISEKSEIFDDQFSVERPDGSNFTLKIRSTKLEDSAMYFCASSVRAGDTGELFFGEGSRLTVL.

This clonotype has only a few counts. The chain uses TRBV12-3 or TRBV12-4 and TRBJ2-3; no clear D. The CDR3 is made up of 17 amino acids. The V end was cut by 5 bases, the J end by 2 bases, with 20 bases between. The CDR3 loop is CASSPPGANPDTDTQYF. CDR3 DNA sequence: TGTGCCAGCAGTCCGCCGGGTGCCAATCCTGACACAGATACGCAGTATTTT.

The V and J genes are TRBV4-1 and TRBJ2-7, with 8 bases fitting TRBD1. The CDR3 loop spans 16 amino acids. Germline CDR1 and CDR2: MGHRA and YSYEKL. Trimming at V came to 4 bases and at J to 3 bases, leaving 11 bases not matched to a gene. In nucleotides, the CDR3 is TGCGCCAGCAGCCCTGAGTGGACAGGGACGCTCTACGAGCAGTACTTC. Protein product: CASSPEWTGTLYEQYF.

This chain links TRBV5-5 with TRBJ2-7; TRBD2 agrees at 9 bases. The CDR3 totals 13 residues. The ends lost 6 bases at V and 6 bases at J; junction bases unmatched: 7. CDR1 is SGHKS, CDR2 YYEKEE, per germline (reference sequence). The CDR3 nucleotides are TGTGCCAGCACCCATGGACTAGCGCCCGAGCAGTACTTC. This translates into CASTHGLAPEQYF.

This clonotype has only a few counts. CDR3 DNA sequence: TGTGCCAGCAGCTTGGGCCCCTTATCCCCGCAGTACTTC. It is translated as CASSLGPLSPQYF. The gene calls are TRBV5-4 and TRBJ2-7, with D unclear. Looked up from germline, CDR1 is SGHNT and CDR2 is YYREEE (reference sequence). The ends were cut back, 0 bases at V and 9 bases at J, with 13 bases in the middle. This CDR3 is built from 13 residues. The full variable domain, rest sourced from reference TRBV5-4 and TRBJ2-7, is ETGVTQSPTHLIKTRGQQVTLRCSSQSGHNTVSWYQQALGQGPQFIFQYYREEENGRGNFPPRFSGLQFPNYSSELNVNALELDDSALYLCASSLGPLSPQYFGPGTRLTVT.

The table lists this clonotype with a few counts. CDR3 nucleotide sequence: TGTGCCAGCAGTTTAGATGCGGGGGCCTTCCAAGAGACCCAGTACTTC. Its protein product is CASSLDAGAFQETQYF. V is TRBV27 and J is TRBJ2-5; weak D call: TRBD2 (7 bases). The germline V gene encodes CDR1 MNHEY and CDR2 SMNVEV (reference sequence). This CDR3 comprises 16 residues. V was shortened by 2 bases and J by 1 base, with 14 bases between the two germline ends.

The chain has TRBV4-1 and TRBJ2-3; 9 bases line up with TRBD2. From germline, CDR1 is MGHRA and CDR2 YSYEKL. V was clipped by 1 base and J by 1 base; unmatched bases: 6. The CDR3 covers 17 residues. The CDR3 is CASSQGRPSGGTDTQYF. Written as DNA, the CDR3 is TGCGCCAGCAGCCAAGGTCGACCTAGCGGGGGCACAGATACGCAGTATTTT.

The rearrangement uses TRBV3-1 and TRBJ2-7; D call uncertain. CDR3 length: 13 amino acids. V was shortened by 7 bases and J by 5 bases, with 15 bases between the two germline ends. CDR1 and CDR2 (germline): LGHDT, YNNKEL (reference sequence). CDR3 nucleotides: TGTGCCAGCACTCCGGGCCTCCGGCACGAGCAGTACTTC. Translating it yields CASTPGLRHEQYF.

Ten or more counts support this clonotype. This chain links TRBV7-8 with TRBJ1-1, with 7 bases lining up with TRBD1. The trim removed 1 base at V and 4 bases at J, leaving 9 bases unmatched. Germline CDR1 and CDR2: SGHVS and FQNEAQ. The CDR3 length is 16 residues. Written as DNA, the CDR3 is TGTGCCAGCAGCTTAGTAGGAGGGACAGTTGGCACTGAAGCTTTCTTT. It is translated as CASSLVGGTVGTEAFF.

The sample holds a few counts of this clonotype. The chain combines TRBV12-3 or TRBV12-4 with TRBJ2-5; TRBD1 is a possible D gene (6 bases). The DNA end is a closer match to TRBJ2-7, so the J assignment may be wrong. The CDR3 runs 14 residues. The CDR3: CASRRQETNDEQYF. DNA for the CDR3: TGTGCCAGCAGGCGACAGGAAACTAATGACGAGCAGTACTTC.